The 5 T cell receptor beta chains below all came from one sample that was sequenced in a study of monozygotic twins with inflammatory bowel disease. TCRdb re-called the 5' RACE reads and gives one entry per CDR3 protein, without DNA. This table lists 300,000 to 350,000 distinct CDR3 sequences. Sequencing input: blood. The receptors shown here come from a human donor with ulcerative colitis or Crohn's disease, or a healthy co-twin of an affected twin (not recorded which).

The chain carries TRBV7-8 and TRBJ1-4; TCRdb names TRBD1, which stays unverified in the absence of DNA. Germline lookup yields CDR1 SGHVS and CDR2 FQNEAQ. CDR3 length: 15 residues. The CDR3 here is CASTLRRGGSEKLFF.

The chain couples TRBV4-1 to TRBJ2-1. This CDR3 is 13 amino acids long. The germline CDR1 and CDR2 sequences are MGHRA and YSYEKL. The CDR3 loop reads CASSQDSAVLQFF.

The rearrangement links TRBV7-8 to TRBJ2-6; TCRdb reports TRBD1, a call that lacks DNA to check it against. Germline-derived CDR1 and CDR2 are SGHVS and FQNEAQ. CDR3 length: 18 residues. The CDR3: CASSLRGQISGGANVLTF.

The V and J genes are TRBV5-1 and TRBJ2-2; without DNA, the TCRdb call of TRBD1 cannot be checked. Germline CDR1 and CDR2: SGHRS and YFSETQ. The CDR3 extends over 15 amino acids. This CDR3 is CASSLEGQGTGELFF.

V is TRBV10-3 and J is TRBJ2-4; there is no DNA to check the TCRdb D call of TRBD2. The CDR3 runs 16 residues. CDR1 is ENHRY, CDR2 SYGVKD, per germline. This CDR3 is CAISERAGTAGGIQYF.